This T cell receptor beta chain was sequenced for a study of OX40 agonist ivuxolimab in advanced cancers. Across the whole study: Patients received ivuxolimab, an intravenous treatment, every 2 weeks at 0.01 to 10 mg/kg. One patient with hepatocellular carcinoma and two with cutaneous melanoma, three in all, had partial responses.

TCRdb's table, derived via immunoSEQ multiplex PCR, lists solely in-frame clones and lacks some. This sample yields 77,000 or so clones, of which 70% to 85% are seen a single time; approximately 0.51% belongs to the top ten. Trimming took off 4 bases at V and 8 bases at J, with 21 bases between the two ends. The CDR3 is made up of 15 amino acids. Germline V CDR1 and CDR2: SGDLS, YYNGEE. The sequence was obtained from an adult with an advanced solid tumor such as melanoma, head and neck, liver or kidney cancer. This chain links TRBV9 with TRBJ1-2; D unclear. This material consisted of CD4+ or CD8+ T cells sorted from blood, taken in a trial of the OX40 agonist ivuxolimab. This CDR3 is CASSPKSQTLGGYTF. For the CDR3, the DNA is TGTGCCAGCAGCCCCAAGAGCCAGACCCTAGGAGGCTACACCTTC.